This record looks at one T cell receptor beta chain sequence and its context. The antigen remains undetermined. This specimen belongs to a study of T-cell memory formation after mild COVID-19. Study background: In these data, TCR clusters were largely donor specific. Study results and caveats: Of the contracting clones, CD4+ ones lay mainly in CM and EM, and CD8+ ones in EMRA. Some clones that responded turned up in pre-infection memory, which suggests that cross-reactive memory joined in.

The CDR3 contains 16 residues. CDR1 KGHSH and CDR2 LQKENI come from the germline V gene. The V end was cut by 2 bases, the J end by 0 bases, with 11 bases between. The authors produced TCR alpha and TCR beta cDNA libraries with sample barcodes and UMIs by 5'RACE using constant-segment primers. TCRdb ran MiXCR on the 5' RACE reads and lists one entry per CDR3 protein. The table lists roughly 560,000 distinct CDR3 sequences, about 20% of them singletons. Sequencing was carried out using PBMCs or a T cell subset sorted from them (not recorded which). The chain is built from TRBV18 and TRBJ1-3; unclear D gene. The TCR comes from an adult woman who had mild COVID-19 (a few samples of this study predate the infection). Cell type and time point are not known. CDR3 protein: CASSPGTTLSGNTIYF. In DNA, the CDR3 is TGTGCCAGCTCACCAGGAACTACACTCTCTGGAAACACCATATATTTT.